This is a list of T cell receptor beta chains from one sample in a study of blood T cell repertoires in COVID-19. Clones were read by immunoSEQ multiplex PCR, and TCRdb kept only the in-frame ones, dropping some. The data hold roughly 70,000 clones, with roughly nine tenths observed a single time. Sample: peripheral blood. The receptors stem from a woman aged 45 to 65 with active COVID-19. Both conserved end residues are part of each CDR3. The order of the fields is J gene, D gene, V gene, clone size, CDR3 DNA, CDR3 protein. A D gene is named only where the DNA matches it firmly. Not all rows give a size; the values are once, few, many and, for expanded clones, a class.

TRBJ1-1,.,TRBV6-4,.,TGTGCCAGCAGTGACACCGGAGGGACTGAAGCTTTCTTT,CASSDTGGTEAFF
TRBJ1-2,.,TRBV2,.,TGTGCCAGCAGTGAGATGGGCATCTCCTCGTTTGGCTACACCTTC,CASSEMGISSFGYTF
TRBJ2-3,.,TRBV9,.,TGTGCCAGCAGCACCGGCCGGGACTGGATCACAGATACGCAGTATTTT,CASSTGRDWITDTQYF
TRBJ2-7,TRBD1,TRBV11-1,.,TGTGCCAGCAGACGTGCCGGGACAGGGGTTTTTGGCGAGCAGTACTTC,CASRRAGTGVFGEQYF
TRBJ1-1,.,TRBV12-3/TRBV12-4,.,TGTGCCAGCAGTTTACCAGGGTCTGAAGCTTTCTTT,CASSLPGSEAFF
TRBJ2-3,.,TRBV27,.,TGTGCCAGCAGCCCCAATCAAATACTAGTAGCAGATACGCAGTATTTT,CASSPNQILVADTQYF
TRBJ1-4,.,TRBV5-4,.,TGTGCCAGCAGCTTGGGTAGTGCAACTAATGAAAAACTGTTTTTT,CASSLGSATNEKLFF
TRBJ1-2,TRBD1,TRBV7-9,.,TGTGCCAGCAGCTCCCCGGGACAGATTTCGCATGGCTACACCTTC,CASSSPGQISHGYTF
TRBJ1-4,TRBD1,TRBV5-1,.,TGCGCCAGCAGCTTGCTGGGACAGCCTGTAGAAAAACTGTTTTTT,CASSLLGQPVEKLFF
TRBJ1-1,.,TRBV18,.,TGTGCCAGCTCACCCGGGGCTGAAGCTTTCTTT,CASSPGAEAFF
TRBJ2-3,.,TRBV3-1/TRBV3-2,.,TGTGCCAGCAGCCAAGCCATTAGCACAGATACGCAGTATTTT,CASSQAISTDTQYF
TRBJ2-3,TRBD1,TRBV24-1,.,TGTGCCACTAAAGGAAGCGGGACAGGGGCAGATACGCAGTATTTT,CATKGSGTGADTQYF
TRBJ1-1,TRBD1,TRBV2,.,TGTGCCAGCAGTGACCCCAGGGGGCGGGATACTGAAGCTTTCTTT,CASSDPRGRDTEAFF
TRBJ2-2,.,TRBV2,.,TGTGCCAGCAGGTGGACTCAGAACACCGGGGAGCTGTTTTTT,CASRWTQNTGELFF
TRBJ2-1,TRBD1,TRBV19,few,TGTGCCAGTAGTATAGGGGGATGGACAGGGAGTAACAATGAGCAGTTCTTC,CASSIGGWTGSNNEQFF
TRBJ1-2,.,TRBV9,.,TGTGCCAGCAGCTCCCGACAGTTTTCTAACTATGGCTACACCTTC,CASSSRQFSNYGYTF